These T cell receptor beta chains were read from a single sample in a study of vaccination and CD4 T cells after COVID-19. No antigens are known for them. MiXCR, run by TCRdb on the PCR reads, gives a single entry per CDR3 protein. The sample includes roughly 12,000 distinct CDR3 sequences, approximately 53% of them seen just once. The specimen sequenced was CD4+ T cells from blood, cultured in vitro. The source is a human donor who had recovered from COVID-19. CDR3s leave out the opening cysteine and the closing phenylalanine or tryptophan. The order of the fields is V gene, clone size, J gene, CDR3 protein. Part of the rows lack a size; the others show once, few, many or a class for expanded clones.

V: TRBV30; size: NA; J: TRBJ1-6; CDR3: AWSDRGGSPLH
V: TRBV7-2; size: NA; J: TRBJ2-7; CDR3: ASSLGLSGKVAEQY
V: TRBV6-4; size: NA; J: TRBJ1-1; CDR3: ASSHTPEGGTEAF
V: TRBV28; size: NA; J: TRBJ1-2; CDR3: ASSLLSTGGIGYGYT
V: TRBV2; size: few; J: TRBJ1-5; CDR3: ASRDTSNQPQH
V: TRBV20-1; size: NA; J: TRBJ2-7; CDR3: SASSALTGASSYEQY
V: TRBV20-1; size: few; J: TRBJ2-2; CDR3: SARLQGSVTGELF
V: TRBV27; size: NA; J: TRBJ2-7; CDR3: ASGRSNEQY
V: TRBV20-1; size: once; J: TRBJ2-5; CDR3: SASPSGRAEETQY
V: TRBV10-3; size: NA; J: TRBJ1-2; CDR3: AISDEGYT
V: TRBV2; size: NA; J: TRBJ2-7; CDR3: ASIGTGDYEQY
V: TRBV12-3/TRBV12-4; size: NA; J: TRBJ2-5; CDR3: ASSLGSGRAGETQY
V: TRBV4-1; size: NA; J: TRBJ2-3; CDR3: ASSQPTSGSWYTQY
V: TRBV6-1; size: NA; J: TRBJ1-5; CDR3: ASSPDRVSNQPQH
V: TRBV7-2; size: NA; J: TRBJ2-5; CDR3: ASTGLARVETQY
V: TRBV5-8; size: once; J: TRBJ2-5; CDR3: ASSLEHNTGSETQY
V: TRBV7-2; size: NA; J: TRBJ1-6; CDR3: ASSFRRNSPLH
V: TRBV28; size: few; J: TRBJ1-3; CDR3: ASISDYTIY
V: TRBV7-2; size: NA; J: TRBJ1-2; CDR3: ASSTGQGDYGYT
V: TRBV20-1; size: NA; J: TRBJ2-2; CDR3: SARGGRAGVGGTGELF
V: TRBV20-1; size: once; J: TRBJ2-7; CDR3: SGSQSRYEQY
V: TRBV20-1; size: few; J: TRBJ1-5; CDR3: SAVEGGQPQH
V: TRBV7-9; size: few; J: TRBJ1-2; CDR3: ASSLGQGAPNYGYT
V: TRBV7-3; size: NA; J: TRBJ2-1; CDR3: ASSALAGGSNEQF
V: TRBV19; size: few; J: TRBJ1-1; CDR3: ASSVNTGTEAF
V: TRBV6-5; size: NA; J: TRBJ1-3; CDR3: ASSYGSGNTIY
V: TRBV20-1; size: NA; J: TRBJ2-5; CDR3: SAGKETQY
V: TRBV2; size: NA; J: TRBJ1-1; CDR3: ASSRNRVGGEAF
V: TRBV20-1; size: few; J: TRBJ2-4; CDR3: SAMGFGIQY
V: TRBV6-1; size: few; J: TRBJ1-6; CDR3: ASSGGGNYNSPLH
V: TRBV7-8; size: NA; J: TRBJ1-1; CDR3: ASSLNEAGAF
V: TRBV19; size: NA; J: TRBJ2-7; CDR3: ASSIRDTYEQY
V: TRBV9; size: NA; J: TRBJ2-2; CDR3: ASSVVANTGELF
V: TRBV7-3; size: NA; J: TRBJ2-1; CDR3: ASSSSGSPHNEQF
V: TRBV30; size: NA; J: TRBJ1-6; CDR3: AWSSRVYLGNSPLH
V: TRBV15; size: NA; J: TRBJ2-3; CDR3: ATSGLLAGGVDTQY
V: TRBV10-3; size: few; J: TRBJ2-5; CDR3: AISDTDQETQY
V: TRBV21-1; size: few; J: TRBJ2-2; CDR3: ASSKEASTSVPTGELF
V: TRBV4-3; size: NA; J: TRBJ1-6; CDR3: ASSQIGEYSPLH
V: TRBV27; size: NA; J: TRBJ1-1; CDR3: ASSRTGVLNTEAF
V: TRBV10-1; size: NA; J: TRBJ2-1; CDR3: ASSDPGTGNEQF